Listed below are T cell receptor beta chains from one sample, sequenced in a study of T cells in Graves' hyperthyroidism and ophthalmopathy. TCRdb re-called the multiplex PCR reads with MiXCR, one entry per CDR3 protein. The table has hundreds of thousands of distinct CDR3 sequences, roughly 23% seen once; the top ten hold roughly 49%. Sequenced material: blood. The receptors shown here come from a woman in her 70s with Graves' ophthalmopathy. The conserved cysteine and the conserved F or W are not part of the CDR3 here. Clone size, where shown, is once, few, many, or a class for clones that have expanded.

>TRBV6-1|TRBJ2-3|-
ATRGLSTADTQY
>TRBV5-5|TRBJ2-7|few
ASSYWNGAYEQY
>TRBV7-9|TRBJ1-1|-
ASSIMGREAF
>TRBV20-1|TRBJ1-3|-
SARVGNTIY
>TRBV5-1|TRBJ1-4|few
ASSLTGGGTNEKLF
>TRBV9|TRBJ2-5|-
ASSDARGRTSGATGTQY
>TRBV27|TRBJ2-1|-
ASSLRPGLAGAVEQF
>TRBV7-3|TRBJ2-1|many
ASSLTGTPLDGEQF
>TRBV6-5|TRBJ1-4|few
ASLRVSREKLF
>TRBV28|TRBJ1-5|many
ASSLSGGNQPQH
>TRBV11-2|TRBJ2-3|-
ASSQDLSGGADTQY
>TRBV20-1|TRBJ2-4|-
SAPISLAKNIQY
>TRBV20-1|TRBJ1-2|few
SASVRAGDYGYT
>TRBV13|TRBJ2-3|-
ASSLVAGGLISTDTQY
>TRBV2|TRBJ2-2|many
ASSGQGANTGELF
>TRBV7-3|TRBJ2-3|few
ASSSRYQDTQY
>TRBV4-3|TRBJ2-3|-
ASSQDGGTIPDTQY
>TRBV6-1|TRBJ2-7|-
ASASSDRGVYEQY
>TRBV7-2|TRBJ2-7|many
ASSLQQGSYEQY
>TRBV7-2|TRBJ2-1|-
ASSTGLPPNNEQF
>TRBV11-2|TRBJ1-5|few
ASSLAGGRNQPQH
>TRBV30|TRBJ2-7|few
ALKTDTYEQY